Listed below are T cell receptor beta chains from one sample, sequenced in a study of blood T cells in healthy people across ages. MiXCR, applied by TCRdb to the 5' RACE reads, yields one record per CDR3 protein. The sample lists about 1 million distinct CDR3 sequences; 45% were seen once. Sequencing was done on a sample of blood. The receptor source for this set is an older woman in good health. The CDR3 runs from the conserved cysteine through the conserved F or W. D genes are given only for firm matches. Only some rows state a clone size, as once, few, many or a class for expanded clones.

clone size	V gene	J gene	D gene	CDR3 DNA	CDR3 protein
-	TRBV25-1	TRBJ1-1	-	TGTGCCAGCAGTGGCGACAGATCAAACACTGAAGCTTTCTTT	CASSGDRSNTEAFF
few	TRBV29-1	TRBJ2-5	-	TGCAGCGTGGGGTCAGGGGGGGAGACCCAGTACTTC	CSVGSGGETQYF
-	TRBV12-3/TRBV12-4	TRBJ2-7	-	TGTGCCAGCAGTTTATCCGGGGTCCACGAGCAGTACTTC	CASSLSGVHEQYF
few	TRBV5-1	TRBJ2-5	-	TGCGCCAGCAGCTTGACGGGGGCTGGGCAGTACTTC	CASSLTGAGQYF
-	TRBV20-1	TRBJ2-5	-	TGCAGTGCGCGGACAGATTCCGCGACCCAGTACTTC	CSARTDSATQYF
once	TRBV20-1	TRBJ2-3	TRBD2	TGCAGTGCTAAGGGACTAGCGATCCGCACAGATACGCAGTATTTT	CSAKGLAIRTDTQYF
-	TRBV10-3	TRBJ1-2	-	TGTGCCATCAGTGAGGAAAAGGGTGTGGGAGGCTACACCTTC	CAISEEKGVGGYTF
few	TRBV20-1	TRBJ1-5	TRBD1	TGCAGTGCTAGAGCCCGGGACAGCCTCTTGCCCCAGCATTTT	CSARARDSLLPQHF
few	TRBV27	TRBJ2-7	-	TGTGCCAGCAGTTGGGAAAAGGGCTACGAGCAGTACTTC	CASSWEKGYEQYF
-	TRBV5-1	TRBJ2-3	-	TGCGCCAGCACCCTGGAAGACCCTAGCACAGATACGCAGTATTTT	CASTLEDPSTDTQYF
-	TRBV29-1	TRBJ2-5	-	TGCAGTTATAGATCGGGGTATCGGGGCAATGAGCAGTACTTC	CSYRSGYRGNEQYF
many	TRBV5-1	TRBJ2-5	-	TGCGCCAGCAGACCGGACCCCACGGAGACCCAGTACTTC	CASRPDPTETQYF
-	TRBV6-2/TRBV6-3	TRBJ2-3	TRBD2	TGTGCCAGCACCCCCATAGGCGGGAGGATTATCACAGATACGCAGTATTTT	CASTPIGGRIITDTQYF
few	TRBV6-2/TRBV6-3	TRBJ2-1	-	TGTGCCAGTGCAGCACCCTACGAGCAGTTCTTC	CASAAPYEQFF
-	TRBV7-6	TRBJ2-1	-	TGTGCCAGCAGCTTAGGGACGGCGGGGACCGAGCAGTTCTTC	CASSLGTAGTEQFF
few	TRBV5-1	TRBJ1-2	-	TGCGCCAGCAGCCCCGGGGCAGGGTTGAATGGCTACACCTTC	CASSPGAGLNGYTF